This is a list of T cell receptor beta chains from one sample in a study of T cell repertoires in cytomegalovirus infection. TCRdb called the reads again in MiXCR, with one record for every CDR3 protein. The sample holds nearly 700,000 distinct CDR3 sequences, 30% to 40% seen once. For these TCRs, the target antigens are not known. The sequenced sample was cultured PBMCs, obtained from culture after CMV antigen stimulation. The receptors shown here come from a human donor in good health (CMV status not recorded). Some clones in this sample may be carry-over from other donors' samples. The CDR3 runs from the conserved cysteine through the conserved F or W. The D gene is left open where the match is weak. A row's size may be missing; if present it is once, few, many or a size class.

TRBJ1-1	TRBV20-1	-	-	CSTKDSLLSEAFF	TGCAGTACAAAGGACAGTCTTTTATCTGAAGCTTTCTTT
TRBJ1-1	TRBV12-5	-	few	CASGPPQGRRNTEAFF	TGTGCTAGTGGTCCCCCTCAGGGACGGAGAAACACTGAAGCTTTCTTT
TRBJ2-3	TRBV20-1	-	-	CTERKADTQYF	TGCACCGAACGAAAGGCAGATACGCAGTATTTT
TRBJ1-1	TRBV12-3/TRBV12-4	-	-	CASSLSGDGTEAFF	TGTGCCAGCAGTTTGTCAGGGGATGGCACTGAAGCTTTCTTT
TRBJ1-1	TRBV5-4	-	-	CASSLLRGSKGNTEAFF	TGTGCCAGCAGCTTGTTACGGGGATCTAAAGGGAACACTGAAGCTTTCTTT
TRBJ2-7	TRBV20-1	-	-	CSATGELTYEQYF	TGCAGTGCCACAGGAGAACTTACCTACGAGCAGTACTTC
TRBJ1-2	TRBV7-9	-	few	CASSSGLPSGYTF	TGTGCCAGCAGCTCGGGACTTCCTTCGGGCTACACCTTC
TRBJ2-7	TRBV7-2	TRBD2	many	CASSLGTSSDEQYF	TGTGCCAGCAGCCTCGGGACTAGCAGCGACGAGCAGTACTTC
TRBJ2-3	TRBV29-1	-	-	CSVAIGLTDTQYF	TGCAGCGTTGCCATTGGGCTGACAGATACGCAGTATTTT
TRBJ2-2	TRBV7-7	TRBD2	-	CASSPAGGNTGELFF	TGTGCCAGCAGCCCAGCGGGAGGAAACACCGGGGAGCTGTTTTTT
TRBJ2-1	TRBV7-2	TRBD2	-	CASSFSSGSTYNEQFF	TGTGCCAGCAGCTTTTCGAGCGGGAGCACCTACAATGAGCAGTTCTTC
TRBJ1-6	TRBV6-6	-	-	CASREGFGSPLHF	TGTGCCAGCAGAGAAGGGTTTGGGTCACCCCTCCACTTT
TRBJ1-5	TRBV4-2	-	few	CASSQNRAFLNKPQHF	TGTGCCAGCAGCCAGAATCGGGCCTTTCTAAATAAGCCCCAGCATTTT
TRBJ2-5	TRBV11-2	-	-	CASSLGFVGKTQYF	TGTGCCAGCAGCTTAGGGTTTGTGGGGAAGACCCAGTACTTC
TRBJ2-2	TRBV7-8	-	many	CASSLAGGTNTGELFF	TGTGCCAGCAGCTTAGCGGGCGGGACGAACACCGGGGAGCTGTTTTTT
TRBJ2-1	TRBV4-1	TRBD1	-	CASSQVGTGYNEQFF	TGCGCCAGCAGCCAAGTAGGGACAGGTTACAATGAGCAGTTCTTC
TRBJ1-2	TRBV6-1	-	-	CASRNAEVSSNYGYTF	TGTGCCAGCAGAAACGCAGAGGTCTCATCTAACTATGGCTACACCTTC
TRBJ1-5	TRBV7-2	-	-	CASSLGTRGGHNQPQHF	TGTGCCAGCAGCTTAGGGACAAGGGGGGGACACAATCAGCCCCAGCATTTT
TRBJ1-1	TRBV20-1	-	-	CSARDRVKNTEAFF	TGCAGTGCTAGAGATCGGGTAAAGAACACTGAAGCTTTCTTT
TRBJ2-1	TRBV7-7	-	-	CASSSRLDNEQFF	TGTGCCAGCAGCTCCAGGTTGGACAATGAGCAGTTCTTC
TRBJ1-6	TRBV20-1	-	-	CSARDSREYNSPLHF	TGCAGTGCTAGAGATAGTCGGGAATATAATTCACCCCTCCACTTT
TRBJ2-7	TRBV7-8	TRBD1	-	CASNTGGDSYEQYF	TGTGCCAGCAACACAGGGGGCGATTCTTACGAGCAGTACTTC
TRBJ2-2	TRBV7-6	-	few	CASSLNVGADTGELFF	TGTGCCAGCAGCCTCAACGTGGGGGCGGACACCGGGGAGCTGTTTTTT
TRBJ1-2	TRBV27	-	few	CASSLLGQRGYTF	TGTGCCAGCAGTCTCCTAGGACAGAGAGGCTACACCTTC
TRBJ2-7	TRBV7-2	TRBD2	many	CASSLGLAVSYEQYF	TGTGCCAGCAGCTTAGGACTAGCGGTCTCCTACGAGCAGTACTTC
TRBJ2-7	TRBV27	-	-	CASGTHYEQYF	TGTGCCAGTGGGACACACTACGAGCAGTACTTC
TRBJ2-7	TRBV20-1	-	-	CSAIPGLEHRFTYEQYF	TGCAGTGCTATCCCAGGACTGGAACACCGCTTTACCTACGAGCAGTACTTC
TRBJ2-7	TRBV7-2	-	many	CASSSPTYEQYF	TGTGCCAGCAGCTCACCAACCTACGAGCAGTACTTC
TRBJ1-6	TRBV7-2	TRBD1	many	CASSLWGQGLNSPLHF	TGTGCCAGCAGCTTATGGGGACAGGGGCTTAATTCACCCCTCCACTTT
TRBJ1-4	TRBV28	TRBD1	few	CASSSGQGEKLFF	TGTGCCAGCAGTTCGGGACAGGGGGAAAAACTGTTTTTT
TRBJ1-4	TRBV7-2	TRBD1	many	CASGYRGTNEKLFF	TGTGCCAGCGGCTACAGGGGAACTAATGAAAAACTGTTTTTT
TRBJ2-1	TRBV11-3	-	few	CASSLGGGRGEQFF	TGTGCCAGCAGCTTGGGGGGGGGCCGGGGTGAGCAGTTCTTC